The source of this T cell receptor beta chain is a study of metastatic and nonmetastatic thyroid tumors (dated by TCRdb to about 2020). At the level of the whole study: The researchers compared repertoires between peripheral blood samples and tumor or nodule tissue samples from patients with malignant or benign thyroid disease. The research as a whole found: In both blood and tumor samples, TCR beta diversity was reported to be significantly higher in malignant tumors than in benign nodules.

This clone registers as medium-sized (0.01 to 0.1%) within its sample. The target of this receptor is not known. No per-base quality is available; no much larger clone lies one base away. Receptors were amplified or captured by PCR. Reads for this sample came from an Illumina HiSeq 4000. High-throughput sequencing was used to profile the TCR beta-chain CDR3 region of each patient. The study's own analysis went as follows. A classifier to discriminate distant-metastatic papillary thyroid cancer patients was built from CDR3 differences across clinicopathological groups. To measure repertoire diversity the researchers used the Shannon index, while the Morisita-Horn index served to gauge how similar the tumor and blood repertoires were. Starting from the raw public reads, TCRdb applied fastp trimming at Q25, assembled clones with MiXCR and retained in-frame beta chains. These V and J calls are TCRdb output, not the study's own analysis. For this sample the table gives fewer than 7,500 clones, of which roughly 35% were detected only once. Roughly 41% of the sample is in the top ten clones.

No patient had received any treatment before thyroid surgery. The study retrospectively analysed patient clinical samples collected from about 2012 to 2018 using T-cell receptor beta sequencing. The germline V gene encodes CDR1 MDHEN and CDR2 SYDVKM. Clipping removes 5 bases from V and 5 bases from J, with 14 as the unmatched junction base count. The CDR3 sequence holds 16 residues, the cysteine and phenylalanine included. Of the read, only the CDR3 DNA is kept; its 48 bases are in frame from base 1. The clonotype was recovered from a female donor with papillary thyroid cancer or a benign thyroid nodule (not recorded which). Some clones in this sample may be carry-over from other donors' samples. The sequence joins TRBV28 to TRBJ2-7; 8 nucleotides in the junction match TRBD1. Material for sequencing was tumor tissue. The CDR3 region has the sequence CASSRYELQGADEQYF. The sequenced DNA is TGTGCCAGCAGTAGGTACGAACTGCAGGGGGCTGACGAGCAGTACTTC.